Below, one TCR beta chain is given with its context. This record belongs to a study of blood T cell repertoires in COVID-19. As for the study in general: Whether acute or convalescent, the COVID-19 samples came from the United States, Italy and Spain. PBMCs, B-cell-depleted T cells, or T cells were the source of the cDNA or gDNA that made up the material.

Under the authors' procedure: By means of reference gene primer amplification, nucleated cell counts were estimated. Sequencing was performed with immunoSEQ multiplex PCR; in TCRdb, only in-frame clones are kept and a portion is missing. The D gene and trimming were derived from the DNA, and the V and J assignments and clone size from that table. The table includes fewer than 350,000 clones, more than 70% detected once. It was during active infection that Seattle patients were enrolled and then longitudinally followed. CDR1 is MGHRA and CDR2 is YSYEKL in the germline V gene. J lost 0 bases, V lost 2 bases, and 2 bases had no gene match. The length of the CDR3 is 16 residues.

This receptor was obtained from a woman in her sixties with COVID-19, enrolled during active disease. The chain links TRBV4-1 to TRBJ2-7; 12 bases match TRBD2. Input material: peripheral blood. The CDR3 reads CASSQTSGGFSYEQYF. The DNA for the CDR3 is TGCGCCAGCAGCCAAACTAGCGGGGGGTTCTCCTACGAGCAGTACTTC.